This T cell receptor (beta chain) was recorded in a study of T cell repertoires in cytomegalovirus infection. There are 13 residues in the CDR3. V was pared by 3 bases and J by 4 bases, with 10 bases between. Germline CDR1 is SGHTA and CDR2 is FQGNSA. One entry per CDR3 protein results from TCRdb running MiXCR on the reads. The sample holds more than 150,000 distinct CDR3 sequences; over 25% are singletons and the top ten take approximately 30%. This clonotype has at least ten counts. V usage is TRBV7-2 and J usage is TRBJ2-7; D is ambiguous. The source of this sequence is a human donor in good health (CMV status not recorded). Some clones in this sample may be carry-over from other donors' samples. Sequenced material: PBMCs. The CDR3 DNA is TGTGCCAGCAGCTTGACGGGTCGGTACGAGCAGTACTTC. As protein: CASSLTGRYEQYF.